Described below is a single TCR beta chain sequence and its context. This sample was included in a study of blood T cell repertoires in COVID-19. Germline V gene sequence: CDR1 LGHDT, CDR2 YNNKEL (reference sequence). The CDR3 has 13 amino acids. V was pared by 4 bases and J by 8 bases, with 14 bases between. Original handling: Nucleated cell counts were estimated from reference gene primer amplification. Repertoires were generated with immunoSEQ multiplex PCR, while TCRdb's copy carries only in-frame clones and drops some. V and J calls and clone size are those listed in that table; D and trimming were worked out from the DNA. The sample lists some 260,000 clones, about 85% occurring once.

The chain links TRBV3-1 (or the pseudogene TRBV3-2) to TRBJ1-1; a possible D gene is TRBD1 (6 bases). The specimen sequenced was PBMCs or T cells enriched from blood (not recorded which). The receptor comes from a woman aged 25-40 years with acute COVID-19. CDR3 residues: CASSLVFGGEAFF. The CDR3 DNA follows: TGTGCCAGCAGCCTAGTTTTTGGGGGCGAAGCTTTCTTT.